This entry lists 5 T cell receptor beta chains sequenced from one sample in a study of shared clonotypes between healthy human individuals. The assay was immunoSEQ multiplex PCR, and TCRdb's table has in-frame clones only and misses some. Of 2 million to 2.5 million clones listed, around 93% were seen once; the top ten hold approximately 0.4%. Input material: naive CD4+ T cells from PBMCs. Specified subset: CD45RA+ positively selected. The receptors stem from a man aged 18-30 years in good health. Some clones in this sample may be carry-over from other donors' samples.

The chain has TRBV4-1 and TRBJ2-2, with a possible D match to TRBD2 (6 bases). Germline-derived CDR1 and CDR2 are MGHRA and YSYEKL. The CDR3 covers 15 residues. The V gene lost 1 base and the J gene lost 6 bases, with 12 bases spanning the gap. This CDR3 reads CASSQAGTAAGELFF. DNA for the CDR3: TGCGCCAGCAGCCAAGCCGGGACTGCGGCCGGGGAGCTGTTTTTT.

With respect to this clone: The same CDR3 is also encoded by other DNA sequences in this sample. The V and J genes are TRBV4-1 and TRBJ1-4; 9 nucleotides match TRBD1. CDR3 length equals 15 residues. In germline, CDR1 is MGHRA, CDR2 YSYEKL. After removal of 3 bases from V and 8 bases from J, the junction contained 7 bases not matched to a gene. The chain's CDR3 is CASSQAGQGGEKLFF. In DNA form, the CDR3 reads TGCGCCAGCAGCCAGGCGGGACAGGGAGGCGAAAAACTGTTTTTT.

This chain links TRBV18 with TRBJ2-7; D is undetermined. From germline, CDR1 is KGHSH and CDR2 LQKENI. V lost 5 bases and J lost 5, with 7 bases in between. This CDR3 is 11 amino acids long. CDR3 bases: TGTGCCAGCTCATCCACTAACGAGCAGTACTTC. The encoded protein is CASSSTNEQYF.

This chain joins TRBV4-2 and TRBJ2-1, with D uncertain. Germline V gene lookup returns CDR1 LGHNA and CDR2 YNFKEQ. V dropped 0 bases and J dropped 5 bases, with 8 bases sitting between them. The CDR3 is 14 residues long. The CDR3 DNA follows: TGTGCCAGCAGCCAAGATCCCAGAGACAATGAGCAGTTCTTC. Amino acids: CASSQDPRDNEQFF.

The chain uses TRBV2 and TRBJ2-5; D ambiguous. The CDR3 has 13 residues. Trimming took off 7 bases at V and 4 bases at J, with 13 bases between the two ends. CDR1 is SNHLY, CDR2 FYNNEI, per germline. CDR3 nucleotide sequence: TGTGCCAGCAACCGGGTGGAAGGAGAGACCCAGTACTTC. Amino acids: CASNRVEGETQYF.